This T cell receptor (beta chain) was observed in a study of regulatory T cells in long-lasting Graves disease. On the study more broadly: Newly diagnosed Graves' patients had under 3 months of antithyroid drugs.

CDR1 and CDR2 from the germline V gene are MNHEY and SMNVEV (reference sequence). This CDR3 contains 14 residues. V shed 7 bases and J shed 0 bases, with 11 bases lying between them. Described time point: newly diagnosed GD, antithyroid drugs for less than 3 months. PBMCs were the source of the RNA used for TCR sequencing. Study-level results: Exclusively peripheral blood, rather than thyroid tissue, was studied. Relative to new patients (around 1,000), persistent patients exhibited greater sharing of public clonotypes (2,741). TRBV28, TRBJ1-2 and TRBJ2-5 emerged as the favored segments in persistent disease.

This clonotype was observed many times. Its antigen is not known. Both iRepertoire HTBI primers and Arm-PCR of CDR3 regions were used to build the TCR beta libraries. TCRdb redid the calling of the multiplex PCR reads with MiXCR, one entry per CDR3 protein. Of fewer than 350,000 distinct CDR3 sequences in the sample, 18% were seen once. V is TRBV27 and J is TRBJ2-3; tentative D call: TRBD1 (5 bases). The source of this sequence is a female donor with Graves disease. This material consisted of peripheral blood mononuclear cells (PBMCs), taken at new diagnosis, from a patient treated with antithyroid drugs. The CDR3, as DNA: TGTGCCAGCAAACCAGGGTCTAGCACAGATACGCAGTATTTT. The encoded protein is CASKPGSSTDTQYF.